What follows are 30 T cell receptor beta chains derived from one specimen sequenced in a study of T cell responses to AZD1222 COVID-19 vaccine. Only in-frame clones appear in the TCRdb table, and some are missing; sequencing was by immunoSEQ multiplex PCR. Found here are 200,000 to 250,000 clones, about 92% of them singletons; the top ten hold roughly 1%. The sample here was peripheral blood, taken on day 0 of MenACWY control vaccination. The receptors originated from an adult in good health.

V usage is TRBV30 and J usage is TRBJ1-3; 7 bases are shared with TRBD1. There are 14 residues in the CDR3. CDR1 and CDR2 (germline): GTSNPN, SVGIG (reference sequence). J was trimmed by 0 bases and V by 8 bases; bases with no gene match: 7. This CDR3 reads CAGTGQISGNTIYF. As DNA, the CDR3 is TGTGCCGGCACGGGACAGATCTCTGGAAACACCATATATTTT.

The J gene is TRBJ2-2, the V gene TRBV4-3; D might be TRBD2 (6 bases). The V and J ends lost 0 bases and 3 bases respectively, with 8 bases between them. CDR1 is LGHNA, CDR2 YSLEER, per germline. The length of the CDR3 is 15 residues. As DNA, the CDR3 is TGCGCCAGCAGCCAAGACCGGGACTACACCGGGGAGCTGTTTTTT. Residues: CASSQDRDYTGELFF.

The chain couples TRBV2 to TRBJ2-2; D possibly matches TRBD1 or TRBD2 (5 bases each). The CDR3 covers 15 residues. Germline V lookup: CDR1 SNHLY, CDR2 FYNNEI. The V and J ends lost 8 bases and 5 bases respectively, with 18 bases between them. Written as DNA, the CDR3 is TGTGCCAGCCACCCCTTAGCGAGGGGTACCGGGGAGCTGTTTTTT. As protein: CASHPLARGTGELFF.

The rearrangement joins TRBV11-1 to TRBJ1-2; D gene unclear. The CDR3 spans 12 residues. Trimming pared 3 bases from V and 4 bases from J, leaving 6 bases between. Germline-derived CDR1 and CDR2 are SGHAT and FQDESV (reference sequence). The CDR3 sequence: CASSLGAYGYTF. CDR3 bases: TGTGCCAGCAGCTTGGGCGCCTATGGCTACACCTTC. Based on the CDR3 plus reference TRBV11-1 and TRBJ1-2, the full variable domain is EAEVAQSPRYKITEKSQAVAFWCDPISGHATLYWYRQILGQGPELLVQFQDESVVDDSQLPKDRFSAERLKGVDSTLKIQPAELGDSAMYLCASSLGAYGYTFGSGTRLTVV.

This chain joins TRBV6-5 and TRBJ2-7; D gene unclear. This CDR3 has 13 amino acids. Germline CDR1 and CDR2: MNHEY and SVGAGI. Deletions cut 6 bases from V and 3 bases from J, with 12 bases between. The CDR3 region is CASRRLQDYEQYF. CDR3 bases: TGTGCCAGCAGAAGACTCCAGGACTACGAGCAGTACTTC.

The rearrangement uses TRBV6-5 and TRBJ1-1; no definite D call. Looked up from germline, CDR1 is MNHEY and CDR2 is SVGAGI. The V end was cut by 9 bases, the J end by 0 bases, with 11 bases between. The CDR3 runs 13 residues. Here the CDR3 reads CASLQSMNTEAFF. DNA of the CDR3: TGTGCCAGTCTTCAGAGCATGAACACTGAAGCTTTCTTT.

The rearrangement links TRBV7-9 to TRBJ2-3; 8 nucleotides line up with TRBD1. With 5 bases clipped from V and 1 base from J, the junction kept 5 bases outside the gene matches. CDR1 is SEHNR, CDR2 FQNEAQ, per germline (reference sequence). The CDR3 loop spans 15 amino acids. The CDR3 bases are TGTGCCAGCAGCATAGGACAGGGAGGCACAGATACGCAGTATTTT. It translates to CASSIGQGGTDTQYF.

V gene TRBV6-6 combines with J gene TRBJ2-7, with 7 bases lining up with TRBD1. From germline, CDR1 is MNHNY and CDR2 SVGAGI (reference sequence). There are 13 residues in the CDR3. The V gene end was trimmed by 5 bases and the J gene end by 4 bases; junction bases not matched to a gene: 5. The CDR3, as DNA: TGTGCCAGCAGTAGGACAGGCGAATACGAGCAGTACTTC. Encoded protein: CASSRTGEYEQYF.

This clone appeared once. Within the sample, other DNA sequences also encode this same CDR3. The CDR3 spells CASSLTGNQPQHF. Written as DNA, the CDR3 is TGTGCCAGCAGTTTGACGGGTAATCAGCCCCAGCATTTT. The gene calls are TRBV12-3 or TRBV12-4 and TRBJ1-5; D unclear. Trimming shortened V by 3 bases and J by 4 bases, and 7 bases separated the two germline ends. This CDR3 spans 13 amino acids.

Concerning this clone: The sample holds other DNA sequences that translate to the same CDR3. The chain combines TRBV7-3 with TRBJ1-1; no reliable D call. The V gene's germline CDR1 is SGHTA and CDR2 FQGTGA. Trimming cost V 2 bases and J 1 base, with 5 bases left between them. CDR3 size: 13 residues. CDR3 sequence: CASSLSQNTEAFF. The DNA of the CDR3 is TGTGCCAGCAGCTTATCGCAGAACACTGAAGCTTTCTTT.

This clone was observed once. The chain uses TRBV4-2 and TRBJ1-2; possible D gene TRBD1, 6 bases. This CDR3 spans 18 amino acids. Germline CDR1 LGHNA, CDR2 YNFKEQ. V was trimmed by 3 bases and J by 3 bases, leaving 23 bases between them. CDR3 loop: CASSQGGRHDGRDYGYTF. CDR3 sequence (DNA): TGTGCCAGCAGCCAGGGGGGCCGCCACGACGGGAGGGACTATGGCTACACCTTC.

The CDR3 DNA follows: TGTGCCAGCAGCTCCTTAGCGGCACCTCAAGAGACCCAGTACTTC. Its translation is CASSSLAAPQETQYF. V is TRBV5-4 and J is TRBJ2-5; maybe TRBD2 (6 bases). The germline V gene encodes CDR1 SGHNT and CDR2 YYREEE (reference sequence). The CDR3 spans 15 residues. Deletions cut 3 bases from V and 2 bases from J, with 14 bases between.

Only a few counts were recorded for this clone. This chain links TRBV29-1 with TRBJ2-7; D not resolved. CDR3 length equals 11 residues. Germline CDR1 is SQVTM and CDR2 is ANQGSEA. Trimming cost V 4 bases and J 0 bases, with 4 bases left between them. The CDR3 sequence is CSVVGSYEQYF. CDR3 DNA sequence: TGCAGCGTTGTTGGCTCCTACGAGCAGTACTTC.

The chain employs TRBV5-1 and TRBJ1-6; D gene unclear. V lost 2 bases, J lost 7 bases, and 16 bases lay in between. There are 16 residues in the CDR3. Germline CDR1 SGHRS, CDR2 YFSETQ. CDR3: CASSLIGSTGNSPLHF. The CDR3 region has the DNA TGCGCCAGCAGCTTAATAGGTAGTACTGGAAATTCACCCCTCCACTTT.

The gene calls are TRBV28 and TRBJ1-2; D is ambiguous. Per the germline V gene, CDR1 is MDHEN and CDR2 is SYDVKM. This CDR3 region has 14 residues. V lost 4 bases and J lost 5, with 14 bases in between. CDR3 region: CASSSVPGHYGYTF. CDR3 DNA: TGTGCCAGCAGTTCCGTCCCGGGCCATTATGGCTACACCTTC.

The J gene is TRBJ2-3, the V gene TRBV10-3; D not certain. Trimming left V 0 bases short and J 4 bases short, with 8 bases between. This CDR3 is built from 14 residues. Per germline, CDR1 ENHRY and CDR2 SYGVKD. Here the CDR3 DNA reads TGTGCCATCAGTGAGTCCGCCCTCTCAGATACGCAGTATTTT. Encoded protein: CAISESALSDTQYF.

The genes are TRBV4-3 and TRBJ1-6, with 12 positions matching TRBD1. The CDR3 is 15 amino acids. Losses at the gene ends were 3 bases for V and 9 bases for J; bases not matched to a gene: 3. Germline lookup yields CDR1 LGHNA and CDR2 YSLEER. The CDR3 bases are TGCGCCAGCAGCCACGGGACAGGGGGCGGTTCACCCCTCCACTTT. Protein sequence: CASSHGTGGGSPLHF.

This sequence joins TRBV7-9 and TRBJ2-1; 9 bases fit TRBD1. The CDR3 is 15 residues long. Germline V gene lookup returns CDR1 SEHNR and CDR2 FQNEAQ (reference sequence). Trimming at V came to 5 bases and at J to 4 bases, leaving 6 bases not matched to a gene. This CDR3 is CASSRPGTGYNEQFF. CDR3 in DNA: TGTGCCAGCAGCCGACCCGGGACAGGGTACAATGAGCAGTTCTTC.

V usage is TRBV20-1 and J usage is TRBJ1-1; D is unclear. The ends were cut back, 1 base at V and 7 bases at J, with 7 bases in the middle. Germline V gives CDR1 DFQATT, CDR2 SNEGSKA (reference sequence). CDR3 size: 11 residues. For the CDR3, the DNA is TGCAGTGCTAGAGCTCAGTTTGAAGCTTTCTTT. It encodes CSARAQFEAFF.

This sequence joins TRBV4-2 and TRBJ2-3; D possibly corresponds to TRBD2 (6 bases). Trimming shortened V by 3 bases and J by 3 bases, and 13 bases separated the two germline ends. CDR1 and CDR2 from the germline V gene are LGHNA and YNFKEQ. The CDR3 covers 15 residues. The CDR3 reads CASSHSGVRTDTQYF. Here the CDR3 DNA reads TGTGCCAGCAGCCACTCGGGAGTTCGGACAGATACGCAGTATTTT.

V and J are TRBV6-4 and TRBJ1-1; D uncertain. Germline CDR1 is MRHNA and CDR2 is SNTAGT. The length of the CDR3 is 13 residues. V shed 1 base and J shed 1 base, with 4 bases lying between them. CDR3 DNA: TGTGCCAGCAGTGACTTCAGGAACACTGAAGCTTTCTTT. Translated: CASSDFRNTEAFF.

CDR3 protein: CASSLLGNLAGELFF. The CDR3 DNA follows: TGTGCCAGCAGCTTATTGGGTAATCTAGCCGGGGAGCTGTTTTTT. The chain has TRBV11-1 and TRBJ2-2; the D is unclear. V was trimmed by 2 bases and J by 6 bases, leaving 13 bases between them. The germline CDR1 and CDR2 sequences are SGHAT and FQDESV (reference sequence). This CDR3 region has 15 residues. The full variable domain, rest sourced from reference TRBV11-1 and TRBJ2-2, is EAEVAQSPRYKITEKSQAVAFWCDPISGHATLYWYRQILGQGPELLVQFQDESVVDDSQLPKDRFSAERLKGVDSTLKIQPAELGDSAMYLCASSLLGNLAGELFFGEGSRLTVL.

V and J are TRBV5-6 and TRBJ1-2, with D possibly being TRBD1 (5 bases). The CDR3 sequence is 14 residues long. The germline gives CDR1 SGHDT, CDR2 YYEEEE. V shed 0 bases and J shed 4 bases, with 10 bases lying between them. CDR3 in amino acids: CASSLDGGIYGYTF. As DNA, the CDR3 is TGTGCCAGCAGCTTGGATGGGGGGATCTATGGCTACACCTTC.

V gene TRBV7-9 combines with J gene TRBJ2-3, with 7 bases lining up with TRBD1. Germline lookup yields CDR1 SEHNR and CDR2 FQNEAQ (reference sequence). The CDR3 covers 15 residues. The V gene end was trimmed by 4 bases and the J gene end by 1 base; junction bases not matched to a gene: 5. In DNA form, the CDR3 reads TGTGCCAGCAGCTCGTCAGGGGGTCGCACAGATACGCAGTATTTT. It codes for CASSSSGGRTDTQYF.

This chain links TRBV9 with TRBJ1-1; no firm D call. The CDR3 spans 13 residues. Germline assignment: CDR1 SGDLS and CDR2 YYNGEE. The ends were cut back, 4 bases at V and 3 bases at J, with 10 bases in the middle. The CDR3 loop reads CASSRQVDTEAFF. DNA of the CDR3: TGTGCCAGCAGCAGGCAGGTGGACACTGAAGCTTTCTTT.

The chain is built from TRBV11-2 and TRBJ1-3, with D hard to call. The CDR3 runs to 11 residues. The V gene's germline CDR1 is SGHAT and CDR2 FQNNGV. Trimming pared 2 bases from V and 5 bases from J, leaving 1 base between. DNA of the CDR3: TGTGCCAGCAGCTTAAGAAACACCATATATTTT. Translation: CASSLRNTIYF. The full variable domain, with the rest looked up from reference TRBV11-2 and TRBJ1-3, is EAGVAQSPRYKIIEKRQSVAFWCNPISGHATLYWYQQILGQGPKLLIQFQNNGVVDDSQLPKDRFSAERLKGVDSTLKIQPAKLEDSAVYLCASSLRNTIYFGEGSWLTVV.

The genes are TRBV2 and TRBJ1-2; D possibly corresponds to TRBD1 (5 bases). V was shortened by 6 bases and J by 7 bases, with 15 bases between the two germline ends. Germline V CDR1 and CDR2: SNHLY, FYNNEI. There are 13 residues in the CDR3. CDR3 nucleotides: TGTGCCAGCAGAGCCGAGGGGTTGGGTGGCTACACCTTC. It is translated as CASRAEGLGGYTF. Looking up the rest from reference TRBV2 and TRBJ1-2 gives the full variable domain: EPEVTQTPSHQVTQMGQEVILRCVPISNHLYFYWYRQILGQKVEFLVSFYNNEISEKSEIFDDQFSVERPDGSNFTLKIRSTKLEDSAMYFCASRAEGLGGYTFGSGTRLTVV.

The chain links TRBV5-1 to TRBJ1-2, with D possibly TRBD1 on 6 matching bases. The CDR3 has 15 residues. V was shortened by 6 bases and J by 3 bases, with 18 bases between the two germline ends. The germline V gene encodes CDR1 SGHRS and CDR2 YFSETQ. The CDR3 sequence: CASKVGGGGDYGYTF. The CDR3 DNA sequence: TGCGCCAGCAAGGTTGGCGGCGGGGGCGACTATGGCTACACCTTC.

The chain combines TRBV4-3 with TRBJ2-7, with a tentative D call TRBD1 (6 bases). The V end lost 5 bases, the J end lost 4 bases, and 24 bases lay between the germline ends. CDR3 length: 17 amino acids. In germline, CDR1 is LGHNA, CDR2 YSLEER. CDR3 in amino acids: CASSLSRGSLLNYEQYF. DNA for the CDR3: TGCGCCAGCAGCTTATCCAGGGGCTCTCTTCTAAATTACGAGCAGTACTTC.

The chain combines TRBV6-5 with TRBJ1-1, with 9 bases identical to TRBD1. This CDR3 is 16 amino acids long. V lost 6 bases, J lost 8 bases, and 16 bases stayed unmatched. Germline values: CDR1 MNHEY, CDR2 SVGAGI. The CDR3, as DNA: TGTGCCAGCAGGTACCCGGGACAGGGACCACTTGGAGAAGCTTTCTTT. Protein product: CASRYPGQGPLGEAFF.